A single sample is the source of the 8 T cell receptor beta chains below, sequenced in a study of technical replicates of blood from a handful of donors (dated by TCRdb to 2016 to 2017). The library was obtained by the immunoSEQ multiplex PCR assay. In TCRdb, the immuneACCESS table is reduced to in-frame sequences with V and J assigned. These tables do not hold every clone; where another copy was compared, an unresolved V gene accounts for under half, and the others remain unexplained. This sample has under 100,000 clones in its table, and approximately 95% of those were observed once. The ten top clones hold roughly 0.34% of the sample. The sequenced material came from T cells isolated from PBMCs. These receptors all come from a human donor in good health.

The rearrangement links TRBV18 to TRBJ2-7, with TRBD1 matching over 8 bases. Germline assignment: CDR1 KGHSH and CDR2 LQKENI. With V trimmed by 0 bases and J by 2 bases, 6 bases remained unmatched. The CDR3 consists of 16 residues. The CDR3 DNA reads as TGTGCCAGCTCACCACCGTCAGGGGGCTCTCCCTACGAGCAGTACTTC. Translating it yields CASSPPSGGSPYEQYF.

This chain uses TRBV7-3 with TRBJ2-1, with 7 bases lining up with TRBD1. Trimming at V came to 1 base and at J to 8 bases, leaving 8 bases not matched to a gene. Germline assignment: CDR1 SGHTA and CDR2 FQGTGA. The CDR3 runs to 15 residues. The CDR3 reads CASSLRVDRAHEQFF. DNA of the CDR3: TGTGCCAGCAGCTTAAGAGTAGACAGGGCGCATGAGCAGTTCTTC.

The V and J genes are TRBV18 and TRBJ2-2; D possibly corresponds to TRBD1 (5 bases). This CDR3 contains 14 residues. V was clipped by 8 bases and J by 1 base, with 11 bases between them. CDR1 is KGHSH and CDR2 is LQKENI in the germline V gene. CDR3 sequence: CASTIQENTGELFF. In nucleotides, the CDR3 is TGTGCCAGCACCATACAGGAGAACACCGGGGAGCTGTTTTTT. Full variable domain (remainder filled in from reference TRBV18 and TRBJ2-2): NAGVMQNPRHLVRRRGQEARLRCSPMKGHSHVYWYRQLPEEGLKFMVYLQKENIIDESGMPKERFSAEFPKEGPSILRIQQVVRGDSAAYFCASTIQENTGELFFGEGSRLTVL.

V gene TRBV6-6 combines with J gene TRBJ1-1, with 7 bases identical to TRBD1. V gave up 2 bases and J gave up 0 bases; unmatched junction bases: 3. CDR1 is MNHNY and CDR2 is SVGAGI in the germline V gene (reference sequence). The CDR3 sequence is 15 residues long. CDR3 loop: CASSYHRGMNTEAFF. As DNA, the CDR3 is TGTGCCAGCAGTTACCACAGGGGAATGAACACTGAAGCTTTCTTT.

The CDR3 is CASSYSNAANQPQHF. The DNA for the CDR3 is TGTGCCAGCAGTTACTCGAATGCAGCGAATCAGCCCCAGCATTTT. The chain has TRBV6-6 and TRBJ1-5, with no clear D. This CDR3 comprises 15 residues. Germline CDR1 and CDR2: MNHNY and SVGAGI (reference sequence). V was clipped by 0 bases and J by 4 bases, with 10 bases between them.

This chain joins TRBV6-6 and TRBJ2-3; D gene uncertain. Per the germline V gene, CDR1 is MNHNY and CDR2 is SVGAGI (reference sequence). The CDR3 spans 14 residues. Trimming left V 3 bases short and J 5 bases short, with 12 bases between. The CDR3 bases are TGTGCCAGCAGTTATGGGCCGAGTTTAGATACGCAGTATTTT. Translation gives CASSYGPSLDTQYF.

This chain uses TRBV10-1 with TRBJ1-5; no definite D call. The CDR3 extends over 14 amino acids. Germline V lookup: CDR1 WNHNN, CDR2 SYGVQD (reference sequence). The ends were cut back, 8 bases at V and 1 base at J, with 12 bases in the middle. DNA of the CDR3: TGCGCCAGCCCCGATCCACAGAGCAATCAGCCCCAGCATTTT. It translates to CASPDPQSNQPQHF.

The chain is built from TRBV7-6 and TRBJ1-5; possibly TRBD1 for D (5 bases). V was trimmed by 1 base and J by 9 bases, leaving 10 bases between them. The CDR3 is made up of 13 amino acids. CDR1 SGHVS and CDR2 FNYEAQ come from the germline V gene. Here the CDR3 DNA reads TGTGCCAGCAGCTTAGAGCGGGGGGGGCCCCAGCATTTT. Translating it yields CASSLERGGPQHF.